Listed here are 22 T cell receptor beta chains from one sample, sequenced in a study of beta chain features in type 1 diabetes. Expressed TCRB transcripts got sequenced, as all isolated RNA was reverse transcribed. The protocol was immunoSEQ multiplex PCR, while the TCRdb copy is restricted to in-frame clones and leaves out a portion. Of hundreds of thousands of clones detected, 25% to 35% appear once; the ten largest clones hold around 0.065%. The sample comprised naive CD4+ T cells from blood. The receptor source for this set is a man in his late teens or twenties in good health.

The chain employs TRBV7-6 and TRBJ2-6; D possibly corresponds to TRBD1 (6 bases). The germline V gene encodes CDR1 SGHVS and CDR2 FNYEAQ. V was clipped by 3 bases and J by 0 bases, with 9 bases between them. This CDR3 contains 16 residues. In DNA, the CDR3 is TGTGCCAGCAGCTTTGGACAGATCTCTGGGGCCAACGTCCTGACTTTC. Its protein is CASSFGQISGANVLTF.

The CDR3 sequence: CASSPGTTRETQYF. CDR3 sequence (DNA): TGTGCCAGCTCGCCGGGGACAACTAGGGAGACCCAGTACTTC. This chain joins TRBV18 and TRBJ2-5; TRBD1 might be the D (6 bases). V lost 6 bases and J 5 bases, leaving 16 bases between the germline ends. Germline CDR1 is KGHSH and CDR2 is LQKENI. The CDR3 runs to 14 residues.

This clone appeared a few times. The chain has TRBV28 and TRBJ2-1; unclear D gene. CDR3 size: 14 residues. Deletions cut 2 bases from V and 0 bases from J, with 5 bases between. The germline V gene encodes CDR1 MDHEN and CDR2 SYDVKM. The DNA of the CDR3 is TGTGCCAGCAGTTTAATGGGCTCCTACAATGAGCAGTTCTTC. Translating it yields CASSLMGSYNEQFF.

The rearrangement uses TRBV7-2 and TRBJ2-7; 9 bases line up with TRBD2. This CDR3 region has 15 residues. Losses at the gene ends were 5 bases for V and 4 bases for J; bases not matched to a gene: 9. Germline CDR1 and CDR2: SGHTA and FQGNSA. The CDR3 DNA sequence: TGTGCCAGCAGCCGATCCGGGACTAGCTGGTACGAGCAGTACTTC. It codes for CASSRSGTSWYEQYF.

This clone has ten or more counts. J is TRBJ2-4 and V is TRBV10-3; D gene unclear. This CDR3 is 13 amino acids long. V was shortened by 4 bases and J by 8 bases, with 12 bases between the two germline ends. The germline CDR1 and CDR2 sequences are ENHRY and SYGVKD. The CDR3 reads CAISVSEKDIQYF. The DNA of the CDR3 is TGTGCCATCAGTGTTTCCGAAAAGGACATTCAGTACTTC.

The chain employs TRBV30 and TRBJ2-7, with D possibly TRBD1 on 6 matching bases. Trimming removed 5 bases at V and 5 bases at J, with 16 bases between. This CDR3 contains 13 residues. Germline CDR1 and CDR2: GTSNPN and SVGIG (reference sequence). CDR3 residues: CAWGKQGPDEQYF. For the CDR3, the DNA is TGTGCCTGGGGGAAACAGGGTCCGGACGAGCAGTACTTC. Full variable domain (rest looked up from reference TRBV30 and TRBJ2-7): SQTIHQWPATLVQPVGSPLSLECTVEGTSNPNLYWYRQAAGRGLQLLFYSVGIGQISSEVPQNLSASRPQDRQFILSSKKLLLSDSGFYLCAWGKQGPDEQYFGPGTRLTVT.

This clone was recorded a few times. The chain uses TRBV30 and TRBJ2-1; the D gene could be TRBD1 or TRBD2 (5 bases each). Germline assignment: CDR1 GTSNPN and CDR2 SVGIG (reference sequence). The CDR3 length is 16 residues. The germline V and J ends were trimmed by 4 bases and 7 bases, with 23 bases remaining between them. CDR3 bases: TGTGCCTGGATGGGTCGAAGGGGAGCCCCAATTAATGAGCAGTTCTTC. As protein: CAWMGRRGAPINEQFF.

The rearrangement links TRBV9 to TRBJ2-1; 7 bases are a match to TRBD2. The CDR3 has 14 residues. Germline values: CDR1 SGDLS, CDR2 YYNGEE. Trimming took 6 bases from V and 2 from J; bases not matched to a gene: 5. The CDR3 loop reads CASTKAGAYNEQFF. The DNA of the CDR3 is TGTGCCAGCACCAAGGCGGGAGCCTACAATGAGCAGTTCTTC.

This clone was picked up a small number of times. This chain connects TRBV27 to TRBJ2-7; TRBD2 aligns across 14 bases. CDR3 length: 16 residues. Per germline, CDR1 MNHEY and CDR2 SMNVEV (reference sequence). The trim removed 5 bases at V and 6 bases at J, leaving 9 bases unmatched. The CDR3 DNA reads TGTGCCAGCAGTCCGCAAGGGACTAGCGGGAGTGCCGAGCAGTACTTC. This codes for CASSPQGTSGSAEQYF.

The chain has TRBV5-1 and TRBJ2-1, with TRBD1 identical over 8 bases. The CDR3 consists of 15 residues. The V gene's germline CDR1 is SGHRS and CDR2 YFSETQ. Trimming removed 4 bases from V and 5 bases from J; junction bases left unmatched: 8. The CDR3 DNA sequence: TGCGCCAGCAGCCCACAACTGGACAGGGACAATGAGCAGTTCTTC. As protein: CASSPQLDRDNEQFF.

J is TRBJ1-2 and V is TRBV7-2; D unresolved. The CDR3 covers 15 residues. V lost 2 bases, J lost 0 bases, and 10 bases lay in between. CDR1 is SGHTA, CDR2 FQGNSA, per germline. The CDR3 protein is CASSLLGIANYGYTF. In DNA form, the CDR3 reads TGTGCCAGCAGCTTACTGGGGATAGCTAACTATGGCTACACCTTC. Based on the CDR3 plus reference TRBV7-2 and TRBJ1-2, the full variable domain is GAGVSQSPSNKVTEKGKDVELRCDPISGHTALYWYRQSLGQGLEFLIYFQGNSAPDKSGLPSDRFSAERTGGSVSTLTIQRTQQEDSAVYLCASSLLGIANYGYTFGSGTRLTVV.

This chain joins TRBV30 and TRBJ2-1; D assignment may be TRBD1 or TRBD2 (5 bases each). Germline loops: CDR1 GTSNPN, CDR2 SVGIG (reference sequence). The V gene lost 2 bases and the J gene lost 9 bases, with 17 bases spanning the gap. This CDR3 comprises 14 residues. CDR3 sequence reads: CAWSPGPFVLEQFF. The CDR3 DNA is TGTGCCTGGAGTCCGGGGCCCTTCGTCCTTGAGCAGTTCTTC.

This chain uses TRBV7-3 with TRBJ1-2, with a possible D match to TRBD1 (6 bases). The CDR3 is made up of 13 amino acids. Germline CDR1 SGHTA, CDR2 FQGTGA. The V end lost 5 bases, the J end lost 8 bases, and 15 bases lay between the germline ends. The CDR3 spells CASSPGHSGGYTF. The CDR3 DNA reads TGTGCCAGCAGCCCGGGACACAGTGGCGGCTACACCTTC.

In this sample, this clone turned up a few times. The chain employs TRBV29-1 and TRBJ2-1, with unresolved D. The CDR3 runs 11 residues. The V gene's germline CDR1 is SQVTM and CDR2 ANQGSEA. With 6 bases removed from V and 5 bases from J, the gap between germline ends came to 8 bases. This CDR3 is CSVLTDNEQFF. The CDR3 DNA sequence: TGCAGCGTCCTGACTGACAATGAGCAGTTCTTC.

The V gene is TRBV19, the J gene TRBJ2-1, with D unresolved. The CDR3 runs 14 residues. V lost 7 bases to trimming and J lost 2 bases, with 12 bases between them. Germline V gene sequence: CDR1 LNHDA, CDR2 SQIVND (reference sequence). The CDR3 DNA is TGTGCCAGTAAGGTCGGTCGGGCCTACAATGAGCAGTTCTTC. The encoded protein is CASKVGRAYNEQFF.

This clone was picked up a small number of times. The chain combines TRBV7-9 with TRBJ2-2; D may match TRBD1 or TRBD2 (5 bases each). Germline lookup yields CDR1 SEHNR and CDR2 FQNEAQ (reference sequence). V was trimmed by 3 bases and J by 3 bases, leaving 14 bases between them. The length of the CDR3 is 16 residues. The CDR3 region is CASSLAGTVDTGELFF. In DNA, the CDR3 is TGTGCCAGCAGCTTGGCCGGGACGGTCGACACCGGGGAGCTGTTTTTT.

This clone was observed a few times. V gene TRBV15 combines with J gene TRBJ2-7; 10 nucleotides align to TRBD2. The CDR3 sequence is 15 residues long. In germline, CDR1 is LNHNV, CDR2 YYDKDF (reference sequence). V lost 5 bases to trimming and J lost 0 bases; unmatched junction nucleotides: 4. The CDR3 nucleotides read TGTGCCACCAGCCTTAGCGGGAGGAGCTCCTACGAGCAGTACTTC. Amino acid sequence: CATSLSGRSSYEQYF.

This clone occurred a few times. This chain uses TRBV30 with TRBJ2-2; no firm D call. CDR3 size: 14 residues. The germline V gene has CDR1 GTSNPN and CDR2 SVGIG (reference sequence). The germline V and J ends were trimmed by 2 bases and 0 bases, with 7 bases remaining between them. CDR3 region: CAWSQRANTGELFF. The DNA of the CDR3 is TGTGCCTGGAGTCAACGGGCGAACACCGGGGAGCTGTTTTTT.

The chain combines TRBV11-2 with TRBJ2-7; D gene ambiguous. V shed 4 bases and J shed 2 bases, with 9 bases lying between them. CDR3 size: 13 residues. Germline V CDR1 and CDR2: SGHAT, FQNNGV. The CDR3 coding sequence is TGTGCCAGCAGCTCCGGGCCCACCTACGAGCAGTACTTC. It is translated as CASSSGPTYEQYF.

The CDR3 sequence is CASSQTLGTDTQYF. CDR3 nucleotides: TGTGCCAGCAGCCAGACTCTCGGCACAGATACGCAGTATTTT. This chain links TRBV7-9 with TRBJ2-3; D is undetermined. Germline V gives CDR1 SEHNR, CDR2 FQNEAQ (reference sequence). CDR3 length: 14 amino acids. Between the trimmed V and J ends, which lost 5 bases and 1 base, there was a span of 10 bases.

The gene calls are TRBV5-1 and TRBJ2-7; TRBD2 might be the D (6 bases). Germline V gives CDR1 SGHRS, CDR2 YFSETQ. V was cut by 4 bases and J by 0 bases, with 14 bases left in between. The CDR3 runs 15 residues. CDR3 bases: TGCGCCAGCAGCCTAACCGGGACTTCCTCCTACGAGCAGTACTTC. It yields the protein CASSLTGTSSYEQYF.

The chain recombines TRBV10-3 with TRBJ1-1; D gene unclear. CDR1 is ENHRY, CDR2 SYGVKD, per germline. The CDR3 sequence is 15 residues long. The V end lost 0 bases, the J end lost 1 base, and 9 bases lay between the germline ends. The CDR3 sequence: CAISESWGENTEAFF. The DNA for the CDR3 is TGTGCCATCAGTGAGTCCTGGGGAGAGAACACTGAAGCTTTCTTT.